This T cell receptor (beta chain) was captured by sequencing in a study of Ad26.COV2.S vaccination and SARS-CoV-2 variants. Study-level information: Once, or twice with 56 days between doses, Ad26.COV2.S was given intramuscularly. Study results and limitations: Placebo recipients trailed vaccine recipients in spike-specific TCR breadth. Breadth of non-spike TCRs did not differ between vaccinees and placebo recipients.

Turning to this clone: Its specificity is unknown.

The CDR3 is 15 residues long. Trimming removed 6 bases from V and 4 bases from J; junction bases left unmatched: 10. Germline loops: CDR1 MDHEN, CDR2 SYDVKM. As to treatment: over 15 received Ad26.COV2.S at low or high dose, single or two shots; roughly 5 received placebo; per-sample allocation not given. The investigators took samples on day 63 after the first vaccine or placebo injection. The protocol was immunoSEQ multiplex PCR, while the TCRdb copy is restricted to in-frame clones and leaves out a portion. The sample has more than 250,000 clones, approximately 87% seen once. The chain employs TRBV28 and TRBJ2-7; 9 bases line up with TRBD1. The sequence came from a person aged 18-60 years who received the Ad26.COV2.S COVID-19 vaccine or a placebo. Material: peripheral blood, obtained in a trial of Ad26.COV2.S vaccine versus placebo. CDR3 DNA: TGTGCCAGCAGACGTGGACAGGGGCGGGTGTACGAGCAGTACTTC. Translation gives CASRRGQGRVYEQYF.